These T cell receptor beta chains were read from a single sample in a study of shared clonotypes between healthy human individuals. The method was immunoSEQ multiplex PCR; TCRdb's version includes in-frame clones alone and lacks a portion of them. The table shows about 2.5 million clones, with around 92% occurring only once. Material for sequencing was naive CD4+ T cells from PBMCs. These receptors were obtained from a man aged 18 to 30 in good health. Some clones in this sample may be carry-over from other donors' samples. The CDR3 runs from the conserved cysteine through the conserved F or W. The D gene is left open where the match is weak. Some rows mark clone size as missing; the rest say once, few, many or name a class of expanded clone.

clone_size d_call j_call v_call cdr3_length cdr3_aa cdr3_nt
NA TRBD1 TRBJ2-2 TRBV28 13 CASSPGQTRELFF TGTGCCAGTTCACCGGGACAGACTCGGGAGCTGTTTTTT
NA TRBD1 TRBJ2-7 TRBV5-1 14 CASSLDQGQYEQYF TGCGCCAGCAGCTTGGACCAGGGACAGTACGAGCAGTACTTC
NA NA TRBJ1-2 TRBV18 14 CASSPPYRAYGYTF TGTGCCAGCTCACCACCCTACCGGGCCTATGGCTACACCTTC
NA NA TRBJ1-1 TRBV7-2 13 CASSPQPNTEAFF TGTGCCAGCAGCCCACAACCGAACACTGAAGCTTTCTTT
NA TRBD1 TRBJ1-6 TRBV6-5 14 CASSVDRGNSPLHF TGTGCCAGCAGTGTTGACAGGGGAAATTCACCCCTCCACTTT
NA NA TRBJ2-5 TRBV20-1 11 CRTRVGETQYF TGCAGAACTAGGGTTGGCGAGACCCAGTACTTC
NA NA TRBJ1-1 TRBV28 13 CASSFEGLGQAFF TGTGCCAGCAGTTTCGAAGGGTTGGGGCAGGCTTTCTTT
NA NA TRBJ2-5 TRBV19 13 CASSRQAQETQYF TGTGCCAGTAGTCGGCAGGCACAAGAGACCCAGTACTTC
NA NA TRBJ2-1 TRBV27 13 CASSFLDVNEQFF TGTGCCAGCAGTTTTTTAGACGTCAATGAGCAGTTCTTC
NA NA TRBJ2-5 TRBV7-3 13 CASSGRAQETQYF TGTGCCAGCAGTGGCAGGGCCCAAGAGACCCAGTACTTC
NA NA TRBJ2-3 TRBV15 15 CATSTGMDYTDTQYF TGTGCCACCAGCACGGGAATGGATTACACAGATACGCAGTATTTT
once TRBD1 TRBJ1-1 TRBV28 15 CASSTPRQGSTEAFF TGTGCCAGCAGTACCCCGAGACAGGGATCCACTGAAGCTTTCTTT
NA TRBD2 TRBJ2-1 TRBV7-6 16 CASSLPLAGRSNEQFF TGTGCCAGCAGCCTACCCCTAGCGGGAAGATCCAATGAGCAGTTCTTC
NA NA TRBJ1-3 TRBV6-1 17 CASSEALDFYSGNTIYF TGTGCCAGCAGTGAAGCGCTTGACTTTTACTCTGGAAACACCATATATTTT
NA NA TRBJ2-5 TRBV6-4 17 CASSDWGPERAQETQYF TGTGCCAGCAGTGACTGGGGTCCGGAGCGGGCCCAAGAGACCCAGTACTTC
NA NA TRBJ1-1 TRBV7-2 15 CASSLLVSVGTEAFF TGTGCCAGCAGCTTACTGGTGTCAGTAGGGACTGAAGCTTTCTTT
once NA TRBJ2-5 TRBV30 13 CAWSVGSQETQYF TGTGCCTGGAGTGTGGGTTCCCAAGAGACCCAGTACTTC
NA NA TRBJ1-1 TRBV6-1 13 CASTGNMNTEAFF TGTGCCAGCACCGGTAACATGAACACTGAAGCTTTCTTT
once NA TRBJ2-3 TRBV5-6 16 CASSLEGQVLTDTQYF TGTGCCAGCAGCTTAGAGGGCCAGGTTTTGACAGATACGCAGTATTTT
once NA TRBJ2-3 TRBV7-7 14 CASSFGGPTDTQYF TGTGCCAGCAGCTTCGGGGGTCCCACAGATACGCAGTATTTT
NA TRBD2 TRBJ2-1 TRBV30 16 CAWSVGAGGLYNEQFF TGTGCCTGGAGTGTAGGGGCGGGAGGGCTCTACAATGAGCAGTTCTTC
NA TRBD1 TRBJ1-4 TRBV5-1 16 CASSLAPGTGVEKLFF TGCGCCAGCAGCTTGGCCCCAGGGACAGGGGTTGAAAAACTGTTTTTT
NA NA TRBJ1-1 TRBV5-1 16 CASSITSGRRNTEAFF TGCGCCAGCAGTATTACCTCTGGAAGGAGGAACACTGAAGCTTTCTTT
NA NA TRBJ1-1 TRBV6-5 12 CASTGGGTEAFF TGTGCCAGCACTGGAGGGGGTACTGAAGCTTTCTTT
NA TRBD1 TRBJ1-5 TRBV7-8 15 CASRPDRARNQPQHF TGTGCCAGCAGGCCGGACAGGGCGCGCAATCAGCCCCAGCATTTT
NA NA TRBJ1-3 TRBV2 14 CASSELSSGNTIYF TGTGCCAGCAGTGAACTGAGCTCTGGAAACACCATATATTTT
once NA TRBJ2-1 TRBV7-9 18 CASSLAQGGRRGPDEQFF TGTGCCAGCAGCTTAGCCCAAGGGGGGAGGCGAGGCCCAGATGAGCAGTTCTTC
NA NA TRBJ2-2 TRBV11-3 15 CASSPGTGDTGELFF TGTGCCAGCAGCCCCGGGACTGGAGACACCGGGGAGCTGTTTTTT
once NA TRBJ1-1 TRBV18 14 CASSLGHRNTEAFF TGTGCCAGCTCACTGGGACACCGGAACACTGAAGCTTTCTTT
NA NA TRBJ2-5 TRBV14 13 CASSPRLGETQYF TGTGCCAGCAGCCCCCGCTTGGGAGAGACCCAGTACTTC
NA NA TRBJ2-7 TRBV29-1 12 CSVLFAGYEQYF TGCAGCGTCCTGTTCGCCGGATACGAGCAGTACTTC
NA NA TRBJ1-4 TRBV6-6 12 CASSYSAEKLFF TGTGCCAGCAGTTACTCGGCGGAAAAACTGTTTTTT
NA TRBD2 TRBJ2-5 TRBV6-1 16 CASSQGSSGIRETQYF TGTGCCAGCAGTCAAGGGTCTAGCGGGATTAGGGAGACCCAGTACTTC
once TRBD1 TRBJ1-2 TRBV5-6 14 CASSLQGVNYGYTF TGTGCCAGCAGCTTACAGGGGGTTAACTATGGCTACACCTTC
NA TRBD2 TRBJ2-1 TRBV12-5 18 CASGLRTGTSGAYNEQFF TGTGCTAGTGGTTTGAGAACCGGGACTAGCGGAGCCTACAATGAGCAGTTCTTC
NA TRBD2 TRBJ2-1 TRBV10-3 18 CAISEPSRTRVMEGEQFF TGTGCCATCAGTGAGCCGAGTCGGACTAGGGTGATGGAGGGTGAGCAGTTCTTC
NA TRBD2 TRBJ2-7 TRBV10-3 11 CAIQAGYEQYF TGTGCCATCCAAGCGGGGTACGAGCAGTACTTC
NA TRBD1 TRBJ1-1 TRBV2 13 CASSDRGRTEAFF TGTGCCAGCAGCGACAGGGGTAGGACTGAAGCTTTCTTT
NA NA TRBJ2-6 TRBV7-2 18 CASSFMAGYSSGANVLTF TGTGCCAGCAGCTTCATGGCAGGGTACTCCTCTGGGGCCAACGTCCTGACTTTC
NA TRBD2 TRBJ2-2 TRBV9 17 CASSVATSGRDTGELFF TGTGCCAGCAGCGTAGCGACTAGCGGGAGGGACACCGGGGAGCTGTTTTTT
NA TRBD1 TRBJ2-1 TRBV7-2 14 CASSTGTGVNEQFF TGTGCCTCCTCCACCGGGACAGGGGTTAATGAGCAGTTCTTC
NA NA TRBJ2-7 TRBV18 13 CASSSDGPYEQYF TGTGCCAGCTCCTCGGACGGTCCCTACGAGCAGTACTTC
few TRBD1 TRBJ1-2 TRBV2 14 CASRGLTGGRGYTF TGTGCCAGCAGGGGGCTGACAGGGGGCCGTGGCTACACCTTC
NA TRBD1 TRBJ1-4 TRBV7-2 15 CASSLQGAPNEKLFF TGTGCCAGCAGCTTACAGGGGGCACCTAATGAAAAACTGTTTTTT
NA TRBD2 TRBJ2-7 TRBV5-1 16 CASSHGLAGGYKEQYF TGCGCCAGCAGCCACGGACTAGCGGGAGGGTATAAAGAGCAGTACTTC
NA TRBD1 TRBJ2-7 TRBV5-1 14 CASSFGDSTYEQYF TGCGCCAGCAGCTTCGGGGACAGTACCTACGAGCAGTACTTC
NA NA TRBJ1-3 TRBV19 15 CASSTGDLSGNTIYF TGTGCCAGTAGTACCGGGGACTTATCTGGAAACACCATATATTTT
NA NA TRBJ1-1 TRBV15 14 CATSSPGTNTEAFF TGTGCCACCAGCAGTCCCGGGACAAACACTGAAGCTTTCTTT